These 20 T cell receptor beta chains originate from one sample sequenced in a study of response to subunit inactivated influenza vaccine. TCRdb ran MiXCR on the RT-PCR reads and lists one entry per CDR3 protein. The sample has about 700,000 distinct CDR3 sequences, about 15% seen once. Sequencing was performed on PBMCs from blood, taken about 14 days before vaccination. Receptors originate from a man in his fifties or sixties who received an inactivated influenza vaccine.

This clonotype occurred a few times. This sequence joins TRBV18 and TRBJ1-5; weak D call: TRBD1 (5 bases). V was clipped by 1 base and J by 6 bases, with 19 bases between them. This CDR3 is 17 amino acids long. Germline V CDR1 and CDR2: KGHSH, LQKENI. As DNA, the CDR3 is TGTGCCAGCTCACCACGGGCCCCCCAGGGCCCCAGTCAGCCCCAGCATTTT. Protein product: CASSPRAPQGPSQPQHF. Filled out from reference TRBV18 and TRBJ1-5, the complete variable domain reads NAGVMQNPRHLVRRRGQEARLRCSPMKGHSHVYWYRQLPEEGLKFMVYLQKENIIDESGMPKERFSAEFPKEGPSILRIQQVVRGDSAAYFCASSPRAPQGPSQPQHFGDGTRLSIL.

In its sample, this clonotype was seen a few times. The chain employs TRBV6-1 and TRBJ2-1; D is possibly TRBD2 (5 bases). The CDR3 sequence is 14 residues long. V was cut by 5 bases and J by 6 bases, with 14 bases left in between. Germline V gives CDR1 MNHNS, CDR2 SASEGT. The CDR3 sequence is CASSPRTGLNEQFF. CDR3 nucleotides: TGTGCCAGCAGTCCGAGGACTGGCCTCAATGAGCAGTTCTTC.

In its sample, this clonotype was seen a few times. This chain links TRBV10-3 with TRBJ1-5; D unclear. This CDR3 has 12 residues. The ends were cut back, 6 bases at V and 3 bases at J, with 6 bases in the middle. Germline V gene data show CDR1 as ENHRY and CDR2 as SYGVKD. CDR3 nucleotide sequence: TGTGCCATCAGAGAAAACAATCAGCCCCAGCATTTT. This gives the protein CAIRENNQPQHF.

This clonotype has at least ten counts. V is TRBV19 and J is TRBJ2-5; D not resolved. Between the trimmed V and J ends, which lost 4 bases and 4 bases, there was a span of 10 bases. CDR1 LNHDA and CDR2 SQIVND come from the germline V gene (reference sequence). CDR3 length: 13 amino acids. This CDR3 reads CASSSRTLETQYF. In nucleotides, the CDR3 is TGTGCCAGTAGTAGCCGGACCCTAGAGACCCAGTACTTC. Full variable domain (remainder filled in from reference TRBV19 and TRBJ2-5): DGGITQSPKYLFRKEGQNVTLSCEQNLNHDAMYWYRQDPGQGLRLIYYSQIVNDFQKGDIAEGYSVSREKKESFPLTVTSAQKNPTAFYLCASSSRTLETQYFGPGTRLLVL.

The table lists this clonotype with many counts. The rearrangement links TRBV2 to TRBJ2-7; no clear D. The germline V and J ends were trimmed by 5 bases and 2 bases, with 13 bases remaining between them. This CDR3 has 14 amino acids. From germline, CDR1 is SNHLY and CDR2 FYNNEI. The CDR3 reads CASSSNRAPYEQYF. The DNA for the CDR3 is TGTGCCAGCAGTTCTAACCGAGCCCCCTACGAGCAGTACTTC.

This clonotype occurred a few times. This rearrangement joins TRBV27 to TRBJ2-1; 14 bases are shared with TRBD2. The CDR3 covers 14 residues. Germline V gives CDR1 MNHEY, CDR2 SMNVEV (reference sequence). Trimming at V came to 5 bases and at J to 13 bases, leaving 7 bases not matched to a gene. CDR3 DNA sequence: TGTGCCAGCAGTGTAGGACTAGCGGGGGGCCCCCAGTTCTTC. Protein product: CASSVGLAGGPQFF.

This clonotype appeared many times. The gene calls are TRBV23-1 and TRBJ1-5; TRBD1 matches at 9 bases. TRBV23-1 has ORF status, its function being uncertain. The CDR3 is made up of 14 amino acids. V lost 6 bases, J lost 7 bases, and 7 bases stayed unmatched. The CDR3, as DNA: TGCGCCAGCAGCCTGGGACAGGGAGAACAGCCCCAGCATTTT. This translates into CASSLGQGEQPQHF.

This clonotype came up many times. V gene TRBV6-2 or TRBV6-3 combines with J gene TRBJ2-7; no reliable D call. V was clipped by 5 bases and J by 2 bases, with 7 bases between them. Looked up from germline, CDR1 is MNHEY and CDR2 is SVGEGT. The CDR3 extends over 12 amino acids. CDR3 bases: TGTGCCAGCAGTACTACACCCTACGAGCAGTACTTC. As protein: CASSTTPYEQYF.

This clonotype has only a few counts. V gene TRBV14 combines with J gene TRBJ2-4; D unresolved. V shed 0 bases and J shed 0 bases, with 9 bases lying between them. Germline V lookup: CDR1 SGHDN, CDR2 FVKESK. The CDR3 has 16 residues. Here the CDR3 DNA reads TGTGCCAGCAGCCAAGATTTTGCCGGAGCCAAAAACATTCAGTACTTC. Translation gives CASSQDFAGAKNIQYF. Full variable domain (missing parts from reference TRBV14 and TRBJ2-4): EAGVTQFPSHSVIEKGQTVTLRCDPISGHDNLYWYRRVMGKEIKFLLHFVKESKQDESGMPNNRFLAERTGGTYSTLKVQPAELEDSGVYFCASSQDFAGAKNIQYFGAGTRLSVL.

The V and J genes are TRBV6-2 or TRBV6-3 and TRBJ1-5, with a possible D match to TRBD1 (6 bases). V was cut by 6 bases and J by 3 bases, with 12 bases left in between. CDR1 is MNHEY and CDR2 is SVGEGT in the germline V gene. This CDR3 region has 14 residues. As DNA, the CDR3 is TGTGCCAGCAGGAGGGGGGTCGACAATCAGCCCCAGCATTTT. It encodes CASRRGVDNQPQHF.

The V gene is TRBV7-2, the J gene TRBJ1-2, with D possibly matching TRBD1 (6 bases). This CDR3 comprises 15 residues. Trimming cost V 4 bases and J 4 bases, with 16 bases left between them. Looked up from germline, CDR1 is SGHTA and CDR2 is FQGNSA. CDR3 in DNA: TGTGCCAGCAGCTCGAGACAGGAAAGCGCCTATGGCTACACCTTC. Its translation: CASSSRQESAYGYTF.

This clonotype was detected only a few times. V usage is TRBV12-3 or TRBV12-4 and J usage is TRBJ2-1, with D possibly being TRBD1 (5 bases). This CDR3 has 13 residues. V lost 2 bases and J 9 bases, leaving 11 bases between the germline ends. This chain's CDR3 is CASSLPGWGEQFF. In DNA, the CDR3 is TGTGCCAGCAGTTTACCAGGGTGGGGTGAGCAGTTCTTC.

V and J are TRBV13 and TRBJ2-4; weak D call: TRBD1 (6 bases). V was clipped by 5 bases and J by 8 bases, with 13 bases between them. The germline CDR1 and CDR2 sequences are PRHDT and FYEKMQ (reference sequence). The CDR3 loop spans 13 amino acids. The CDR3 protein is CASSPQGFDIQYF. Here the CDR3 DNA reads TGTGCCAGCAGCCCACAGGGTTTCGACATTCAGTACTTC.

The table lists this clonotype with many counts. V is TRBV7-2 and J is TRBJ2-5; no clear D. Between the trimmed V and J ends, which lost 5 bases and 0 bases, there was a span of 10 bases. Germline CDR1 and CDR2: SGHTA and FQGNSA. This CDR3 has 14 residues. CDR3 protein: CASSRDQYQETQYF. The CDR3 DNA reads TGTGCCAGCAGCAGAGACCAATACCAAGAGACCCAGTACTTC.

The chain couples TRBV7-9 to TRBJ2-5; the D gene could be TRBD1 or TRBD2 (5 bases each). The V end was cut by 3 bases, the J end by 1 base, with 12 bases between. The CDR3 is made up of 15 amino acids. Germline CDR1 reads SEHNR; CDR2 reads FQNEAQ (reference sequence). CDR3 in amino acids: CASSFTGTVQETQYF. For the CDR3, the DNA is TGTGCCAGCAGCTTCACCGGGACGGTCCAAGAGACCCAGTACTTC.

Comments on this clonotype: This may come from a read error, since a much larger clone is one base off. The chain is built from TRBV20-1 and TRBJ2-6; D remains ambiguous. The CDR3 has 17 amino acids. V was clipped by 1 base and J by 0 bases, with 13 bases between them. Germline values: CDR1 DFQATT, CDR2 SNEGSKA (reference sequence). CDR3 nucleotide sequence: TGCAGTGCTAGAGGTCGACATGGCGACTCTGGGGCCAACGTCCTGACTTTC. Protein sequence: CSARGRHGDSGANVLTF.

This clonotype was seen at least ten times. The chain carries TRBV6-6 and TRBJ2-1; TRBD1 agrees at 7 bases. With 5 bases clipped from V and 4 bases from J, the junction kept 5 bases outside the gene matches. This CDR3 is 14 amino acids long. Per the germline V gene, CDR1 is MNHNY and CDR2 is SVGAGI (reference sequence). The DNA of the CDR3 is TGTGCCAGCAGTCCGGGACAGAGGTACAATGAGCAGTTCTTC. This codes for CASSPGQRYNEQFF.

The sample holds a few counts of this clonotype. J is TRBJ1-6 and V is TRBV29-1, with no clear D. CDR3 length equals 11 residues. In germline, CDR1 is SQVTM, CDR2 ANQGSEA. Trimming left V 6 bases short and J 10 bases short, with 10 bases between. The CDR3 DNA sequence: TGCAGCGTCGTTAGGTGGTCACCCCTCCACTTT. It codes for CSVVRWSPLHF.

The chain couples TRBV20-1 to TRBJ2-7; D might be TRBD1 (6 bases). Germline V gene data show CDR1 as DFQATT and CDR2 as SNEGSKA (reference sequence). Between the trimmed V and J ends, which lost 1 base and 6 bases, there was a span of 16 bases. This CDR3 contains 14 residues. CDR3 nucleotides: TGCAGTGCTAGAGGCGGTAGCAGGGGAGCCGAGCAGTACTTC. It yields the protein CSARGGSRGAEQYF.

This clonotype was counted ten times or more. The rearrangement links TRBV7-2 to TRBJ1-2, with 9 bases identical to TRBD1. The V gene's germline CDR1 is SGHTA and CDR2 FQGNSA. Losses at the gene ends were 5 bases for V and 6 bases for J; bases not matched to a gene: 4. CDR3 size: 13 residues. The CDR3 region is CASSDGQGNGYTF. CDR3 sequence (DNA): TGTGCCAGCAGCGACGGACAGGGGAATGGCTACACCTTC.